This paragraph reports one T cell receptor beta chain. Its matching antigen is unknown. The data stem from a study of T cells after yellow fever vaccination. Points from the study as a whole: Any FACS-sorted repertoire could hold abundant clonotypes that contaminate it from the bulk population. Post-booster repertoires contained most primary-vaccination clones again (around 97% CD4, about 90% CD8). Weaker overall, the secondary response nonetheless peaked faster (day 5 versus 15).

The TCR cDNA carried a universal primer site and UMIs from 5'RACE template switching. TCRdb passed the 5' RACE reads through MiXCR, listing each CDR3 protein once. This table holds about 630,000 distinct CDR3 sequences, about 12% found once. Germline CDR1 and CDR2: LNHDA and SQIVND (reference sequence). V was pared by 3 bases and J by 5 bases, with 20 bases between. This CDR3 is 16 amino acids long. The chain couples TRBV19 to TRBJ2-7, with D maybe TRBD2 (5 bases). This material consisted of PBMCs, taken on the day of the yellow fever booster vaccination. The origin of this receptor is a man aged 30 to 45 who received the YFV17D yellow fever vaccine. The CDR3 DNA sequence: TGTGCCAGTAGTATCGCCCTTAGCGCCGCTCCCAACGAGCAGTACTTC. Its protein product is CASSIALSAAPNEQYF.